These 5 T cell receptor beta chains came from one sample sequenced in a study of blood T cells in healthy people across ages (dated by TCRdb to 2015 to 2017). Library preparation was by 5' RACE. TCRdb records Illumina HiSeq 2500 as the sequencer. A second PCR of about 6 to 12 cycles was performed with a sample-barcoded 5' primer and a J-beta primer mix. TCRdb itself trimmed the public reads at Q25 with fastp, ran MiXCR and retained productive beta chains. CDR3 protein duplicates are merged, each entry listing the most common genes and DNA. This sample holds 1.5 million to 2 million distinct CDR3 sequences; about 30% were observed only once. The top ten hold 7% to 9% of the sample. Sample: blood. All receptors come from a woman aged 25-40 years in good health.

J is TRBJ1-1 and V is TRBV5-1; tentatively, D is TRBD1 (5 bases). The CDR3 sequence is 13 residues long. Germline CDR1 reads SGHRS; CDR2 reads YFSETQ. The V end lost 5 bases, the J end lost 1 base, and 9 bases lay between the germline ends. The CDR3 sequence is CASRQDTNTEAFF. The CDR3 DNA sequence: TGCGCCAGCAGACAGGACACGAACACTGAAGCTTTCTTT.

V and J are TRBV6-6 and TRBJ2-3; unclear D gene. Trimming took off 4 bases at V and 3 bases at J, with 14 bases between the two ends. Germline CDR1 is MNHNY and CDR2 is SVGAGI (reference sequence). This CDR3 has 15 amino acids. CDR3 region: CASSLSLTATDTQYF. As DNA, the CDR3 is TGTGCCAGCAGTTTAAGTCTAACGGCGACAGATACGCAGTATTTT.

This clonotype was recorded a few times. Here the CDR3 DNA reads TGTGCCAGCAGCTTAGGATCCGGGACTAGAACGGGTGAAGCTTTCTTT. Translation gives CASSLGSGTRTGEAFF. The chain links TRBV7-2 to TRBJ1-1; perhaps TRBD1 as D (5 bases). The germline V gene encodes CDR1 SGHTA and CDR2 FQGNSA. The CDR3 runs to 16 residues. Trimming took off 1 base at V and 7 bases at J, with 19 bases between the two ends.

V gene TRBV7-2 combines with J gene TRBJ1-1; D possibly corresponds to TRBD1 (5 bases). The CDR3 loop spans 15 amino acids. The V and J ends lost 5 bases and 4 bases respectively, with 17 bases between them. Germline V gives CDR1 SGHTA, CDR2 FQGNSA. The CDR3 DNA sequence: TGTGCCAGCAGCCCAGGGTGGGGCAAGGGCACTGAAGCTTTCTTT. Amino acid sequence: CASSPGWGKGTEAFF.

V is TRBV5-1 and J is TRBJ2-4; 8 bases fit TRBD2. Germline CDR1 reads SGHRS; CDR2 reads YFSETQ. After removal of 1 base from V and 7 bases from J, the junction contained 7 bases not matched to a gene. This CDR3 contains 15 residues. In DNA form, the CDR3 reads TGCGCCAGCAGCTTGTCGGGAGGGCCGACGAACATTCAGTACTTC. Translated, it gives CASSLSGGPTNIQYF.